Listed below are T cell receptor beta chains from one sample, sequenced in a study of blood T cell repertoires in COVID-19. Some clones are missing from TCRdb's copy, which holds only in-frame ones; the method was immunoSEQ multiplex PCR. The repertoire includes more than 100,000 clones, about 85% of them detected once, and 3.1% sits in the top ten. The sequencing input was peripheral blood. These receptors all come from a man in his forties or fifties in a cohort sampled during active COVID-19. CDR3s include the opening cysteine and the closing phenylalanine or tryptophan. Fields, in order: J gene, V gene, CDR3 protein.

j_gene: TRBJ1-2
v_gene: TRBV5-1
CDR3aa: CASSSTGNYGYTF

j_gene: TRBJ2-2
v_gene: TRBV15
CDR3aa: CATSRDYGAGELFF

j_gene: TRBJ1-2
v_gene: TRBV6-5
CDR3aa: CASSYKGERLF

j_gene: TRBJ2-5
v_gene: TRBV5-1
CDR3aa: CASSPRGAETQYF

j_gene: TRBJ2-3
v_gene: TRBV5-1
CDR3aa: CASTADRMTDTQYF

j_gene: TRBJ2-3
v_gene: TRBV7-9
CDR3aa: CASSSRTTGTDTQYF

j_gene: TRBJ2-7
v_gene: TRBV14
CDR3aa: CASSHSLEQYF

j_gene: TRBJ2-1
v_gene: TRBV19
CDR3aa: CASKPLAGGQDEQFF

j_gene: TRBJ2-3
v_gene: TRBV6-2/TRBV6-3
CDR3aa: CASSSGLVTQYF

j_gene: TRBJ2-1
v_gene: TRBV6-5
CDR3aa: CASSYSSQGAHNEQFF

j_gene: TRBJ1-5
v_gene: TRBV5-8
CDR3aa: CASSLGGTRANQPQHF

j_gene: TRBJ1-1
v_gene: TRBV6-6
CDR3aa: CASKLGEGGTEAFF

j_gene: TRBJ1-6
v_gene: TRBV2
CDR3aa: CASSPYRGLNNSPLHF

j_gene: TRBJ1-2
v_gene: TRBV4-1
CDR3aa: CASSQEGTGASYGYTF

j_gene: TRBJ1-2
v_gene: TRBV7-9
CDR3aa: CASSPGGGQGSSYTF

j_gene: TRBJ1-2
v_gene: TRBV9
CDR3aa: CASSVMGGGYGYTF

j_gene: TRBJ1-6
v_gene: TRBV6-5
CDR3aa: CASRPRQNNSPLHF

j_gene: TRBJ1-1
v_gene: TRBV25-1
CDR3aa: CASSAGNTEAFF

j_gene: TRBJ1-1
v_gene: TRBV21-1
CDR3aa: CASSSQGLQVANTEAFF

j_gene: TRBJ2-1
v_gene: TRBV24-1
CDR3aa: CATSDLQGHNEQFF

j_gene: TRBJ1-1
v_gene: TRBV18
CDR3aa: CASSPPPLGTEAFF

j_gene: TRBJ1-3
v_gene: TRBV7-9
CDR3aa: CASSWGQGLSGNTIYF

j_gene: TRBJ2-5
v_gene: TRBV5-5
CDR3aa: CASSPPPGQGGETQYF

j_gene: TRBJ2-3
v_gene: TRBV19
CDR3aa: CASSILAGGQDTQYF

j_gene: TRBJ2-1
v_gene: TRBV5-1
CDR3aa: CASSLGGSYNEQFF

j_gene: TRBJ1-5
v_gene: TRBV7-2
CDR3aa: CASSQTGGNQPQHF

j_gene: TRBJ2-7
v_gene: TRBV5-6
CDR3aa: CASSLLQTYEQYF

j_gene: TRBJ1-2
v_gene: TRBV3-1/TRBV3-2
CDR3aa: CASSQDAGHYGYTF

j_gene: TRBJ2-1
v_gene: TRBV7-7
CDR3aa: CASSRTAYNEQFF

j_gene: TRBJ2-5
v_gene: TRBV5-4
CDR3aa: CASSLGGKGTQYF

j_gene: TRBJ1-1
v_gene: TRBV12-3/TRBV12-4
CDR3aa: CASSTRLEAFF

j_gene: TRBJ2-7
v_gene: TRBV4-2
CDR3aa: CASSQDRGGYEQYF

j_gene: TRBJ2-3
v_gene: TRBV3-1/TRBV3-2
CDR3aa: CASSQEGGSTDTQYF

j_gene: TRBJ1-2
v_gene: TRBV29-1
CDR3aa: CSVDAQGNYGYTF

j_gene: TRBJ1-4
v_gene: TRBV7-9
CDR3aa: CASSLRGGVEKLFF

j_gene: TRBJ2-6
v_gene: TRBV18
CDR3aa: CASSQLAGGSNSGANVLTF

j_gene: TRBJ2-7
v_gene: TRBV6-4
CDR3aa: CASSDSSGCFEYEQYF

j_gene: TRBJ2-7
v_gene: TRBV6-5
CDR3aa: CASRRGGEQYF

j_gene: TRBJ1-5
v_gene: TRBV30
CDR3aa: CAWVNRQEKPNQPQHF

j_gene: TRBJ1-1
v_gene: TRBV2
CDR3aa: CASRIRRQENTEAFF

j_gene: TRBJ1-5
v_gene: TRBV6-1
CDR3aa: CASSEDRASNQPQHF

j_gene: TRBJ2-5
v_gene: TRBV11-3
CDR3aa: CASSLQGSETQYF

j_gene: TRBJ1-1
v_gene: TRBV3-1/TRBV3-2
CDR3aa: CASSQVLGGGTEAFF

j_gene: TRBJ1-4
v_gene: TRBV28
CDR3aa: CASTDIEGFNEKLFF

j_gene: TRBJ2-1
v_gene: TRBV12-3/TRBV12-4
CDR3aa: CASSTTGFNEQFF

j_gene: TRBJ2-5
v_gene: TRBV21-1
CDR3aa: CASSKALWDTMTGTGETQYF